The present T cell receptor (beta chain) was sequenced within a study of T cell responses to AZD1222 COVID-19 vaccine. Germline V gene lookup returns CDR1 SGHDN and CDR2 FVKESK. There are 15 residues in the CDR3. Trimming shortened V by 4 bases and J by 0 bases, and 12 bases separated the two germline ends. Study conclusions and caveats: AZD1222 recipients seropositive at baseline numbered only five to seven. Reports say nearly half of spike-specific TCRs go after unmutated variant regions. Donors, mostly white British, included more females; clonal diversity was possibly underestimated.

Here immunoSEQ multiplex PCR was the method, and the copy in TCRdb shows in-frame clones only, minus some. The sample includes some 150,000 clones, 85% to 95% seen only once; the top ten take around 1%. For this clone: Its specificity is not known.

The sequence came from an adult in good health. Sequenced here: peripheral blood, sampled on day 0 of MenACWY control vaccination. This chain connects TRBV14 to TRBJ1-1; D is perhaps TRBD1 (5 bases). The CDR3 DNA reads TGTGCCAGCAGCCTTCACCCAGGGCTGAACACTGAAGCTTTCTTT. Translation gives CASSLHPGLNTEAFF.